One T cell receptor (beta chain) is described in this entry. What it binds is not known. This beta chain is an off-target read within a library intended for alpha chains, so its frequency means little. The sample comes from a study of spatial heterogeneity in lung cancer. Overall study context: Counts of TCR transcripts in tumor regions correlated strongly with a matched bulk RNA-seq T cell module score.

Each CDR3 protein gets one entry after TCRdb re-called the 5' RACE reads with MiXCR. The sample includes 10,000 or so distinct CDR3 sequences, around 10% of them seen just once. Findings and caveats of the study: Counts of expanded alpha and beta TCRs within tumors tracked the tumor nonsynonymous mutation count. Numbers of ubiquitous and regional expanded TCRs tracked ubiquitous and regional nonsynonymous mutation counts, respectively.

Time point indicated: sample taken at primary tumor resection. CDR1 and CDR2 from the germline V gene are SGHRS and YFSETQ. Trimming removed 1 base from V and 6 bases from J; junction bases left unmatched: 6. The CDR3 consists of 14 residues. The rearrangement uses TRBV5-1 and TRBJ1-2, with 7 bases fitting TRBD1. Sequencing used lung tumor tissue, obtained at surgery. The origin of this receptor is a male donor with early-stage non-small cell lung cancer. The CDR3 spells CASSLTGERDGYTF. The CDR3 nucleotides are TGCGCCAGCAGCTTGACAGGGGAACGGGATGGCTACACCTTC.